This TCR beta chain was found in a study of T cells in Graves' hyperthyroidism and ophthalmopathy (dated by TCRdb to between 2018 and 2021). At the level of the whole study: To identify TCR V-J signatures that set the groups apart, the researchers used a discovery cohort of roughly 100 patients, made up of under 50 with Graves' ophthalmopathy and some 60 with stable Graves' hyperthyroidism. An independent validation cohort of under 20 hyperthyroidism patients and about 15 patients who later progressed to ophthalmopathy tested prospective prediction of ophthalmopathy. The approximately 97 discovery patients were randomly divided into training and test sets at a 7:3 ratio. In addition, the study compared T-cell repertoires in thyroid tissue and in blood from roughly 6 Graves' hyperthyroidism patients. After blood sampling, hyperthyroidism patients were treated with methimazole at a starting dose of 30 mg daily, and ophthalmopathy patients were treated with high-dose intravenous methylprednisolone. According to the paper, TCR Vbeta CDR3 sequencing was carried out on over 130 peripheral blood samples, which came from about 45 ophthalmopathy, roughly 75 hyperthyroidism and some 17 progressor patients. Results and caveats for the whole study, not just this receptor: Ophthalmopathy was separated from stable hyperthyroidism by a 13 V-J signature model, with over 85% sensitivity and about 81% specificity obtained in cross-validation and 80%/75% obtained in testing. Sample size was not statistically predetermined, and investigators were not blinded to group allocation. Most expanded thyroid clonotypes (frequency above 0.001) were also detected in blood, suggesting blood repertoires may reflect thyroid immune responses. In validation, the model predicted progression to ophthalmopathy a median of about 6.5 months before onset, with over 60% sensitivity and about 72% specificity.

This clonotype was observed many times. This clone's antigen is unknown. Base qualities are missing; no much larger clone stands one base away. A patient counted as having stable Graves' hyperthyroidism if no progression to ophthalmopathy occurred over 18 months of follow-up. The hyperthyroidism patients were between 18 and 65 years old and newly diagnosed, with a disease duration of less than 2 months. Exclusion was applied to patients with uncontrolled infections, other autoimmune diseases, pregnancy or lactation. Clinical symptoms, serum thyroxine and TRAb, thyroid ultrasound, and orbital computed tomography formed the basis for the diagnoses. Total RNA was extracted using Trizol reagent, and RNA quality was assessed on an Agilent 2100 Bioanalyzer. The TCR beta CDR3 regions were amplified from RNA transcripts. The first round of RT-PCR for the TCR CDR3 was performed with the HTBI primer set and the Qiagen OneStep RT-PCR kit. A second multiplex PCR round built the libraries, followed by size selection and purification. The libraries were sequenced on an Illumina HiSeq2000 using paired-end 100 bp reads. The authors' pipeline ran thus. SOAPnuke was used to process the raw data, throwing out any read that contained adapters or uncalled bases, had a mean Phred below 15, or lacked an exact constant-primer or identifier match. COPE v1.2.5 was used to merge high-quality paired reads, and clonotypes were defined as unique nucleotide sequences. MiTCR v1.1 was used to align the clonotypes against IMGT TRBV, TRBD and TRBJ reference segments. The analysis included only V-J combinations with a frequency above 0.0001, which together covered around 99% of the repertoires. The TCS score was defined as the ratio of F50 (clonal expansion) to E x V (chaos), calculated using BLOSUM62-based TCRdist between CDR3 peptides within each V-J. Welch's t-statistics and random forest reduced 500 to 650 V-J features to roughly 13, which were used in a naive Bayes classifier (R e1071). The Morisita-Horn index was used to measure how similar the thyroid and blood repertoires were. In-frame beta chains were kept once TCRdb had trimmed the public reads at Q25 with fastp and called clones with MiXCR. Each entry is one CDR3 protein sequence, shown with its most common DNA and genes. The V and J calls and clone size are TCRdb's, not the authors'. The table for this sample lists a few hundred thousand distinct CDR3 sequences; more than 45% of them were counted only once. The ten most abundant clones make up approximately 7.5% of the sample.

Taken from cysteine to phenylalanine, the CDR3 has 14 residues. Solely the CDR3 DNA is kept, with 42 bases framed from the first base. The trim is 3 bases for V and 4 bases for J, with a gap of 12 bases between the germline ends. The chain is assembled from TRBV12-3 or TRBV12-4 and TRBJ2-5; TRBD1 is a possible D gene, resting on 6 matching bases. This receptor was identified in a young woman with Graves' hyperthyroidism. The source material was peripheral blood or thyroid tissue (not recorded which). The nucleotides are TGTGCCAGCAGTTTCTTGGGGGCGAGAGAGACCCAGTACTTC. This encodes CASSFLGARETQYF.